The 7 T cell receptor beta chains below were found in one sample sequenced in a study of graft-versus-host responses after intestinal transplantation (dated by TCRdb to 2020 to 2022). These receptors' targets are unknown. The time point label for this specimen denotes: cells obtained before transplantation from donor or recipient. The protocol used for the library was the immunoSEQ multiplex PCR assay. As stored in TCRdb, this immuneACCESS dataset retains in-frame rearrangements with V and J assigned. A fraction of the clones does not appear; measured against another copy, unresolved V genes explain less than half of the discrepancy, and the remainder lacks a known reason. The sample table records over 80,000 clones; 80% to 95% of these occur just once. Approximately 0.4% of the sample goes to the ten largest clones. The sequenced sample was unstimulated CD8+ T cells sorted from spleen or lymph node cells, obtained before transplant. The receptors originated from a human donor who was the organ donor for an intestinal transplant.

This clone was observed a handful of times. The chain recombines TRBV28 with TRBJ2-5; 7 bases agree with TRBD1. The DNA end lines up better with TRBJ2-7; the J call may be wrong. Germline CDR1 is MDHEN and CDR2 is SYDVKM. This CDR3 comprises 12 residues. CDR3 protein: CASRGQSYEQYF. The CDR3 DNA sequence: TGTGCCAGCAGGGGACAGTCCTACGAGCAGTACTTC.

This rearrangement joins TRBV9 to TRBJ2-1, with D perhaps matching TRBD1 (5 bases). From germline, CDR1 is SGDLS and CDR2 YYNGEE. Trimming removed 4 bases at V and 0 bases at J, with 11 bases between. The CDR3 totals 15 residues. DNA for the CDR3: TGTGCCAGCAGCCCGACAGAGAGCTCCTACAATGAGCAGTTCTTC. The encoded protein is CASSPTESSYNEQFF. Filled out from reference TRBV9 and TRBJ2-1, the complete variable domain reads DSGVTQTPKHLITATGQRVTLRCSPRSGDLSVYWYQQSLDQGLQFLIQYYNGEERAKGNILERFSAQQFPDLHSELNLSSLELGDSALYFCASSPTESSYNEQFFGPGTRLTVL.

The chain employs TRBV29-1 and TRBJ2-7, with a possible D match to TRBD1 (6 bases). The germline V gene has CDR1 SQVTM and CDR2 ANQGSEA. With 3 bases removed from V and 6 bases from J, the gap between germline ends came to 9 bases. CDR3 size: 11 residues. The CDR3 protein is CSVETGFEQYF. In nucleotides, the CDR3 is TGCAGCGTTGAGACAGGATTCGAGCAGTACTTC.

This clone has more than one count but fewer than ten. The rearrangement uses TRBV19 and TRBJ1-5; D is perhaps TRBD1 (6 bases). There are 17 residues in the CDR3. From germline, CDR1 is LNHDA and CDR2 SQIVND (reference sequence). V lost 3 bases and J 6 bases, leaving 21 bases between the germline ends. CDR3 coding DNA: TGTGCCAGTAGTATTGGGTCGACAGGTCGGGCGGGTCAGCCCCAGCATTTT. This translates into CASSIGSTGRAGQPQHF.

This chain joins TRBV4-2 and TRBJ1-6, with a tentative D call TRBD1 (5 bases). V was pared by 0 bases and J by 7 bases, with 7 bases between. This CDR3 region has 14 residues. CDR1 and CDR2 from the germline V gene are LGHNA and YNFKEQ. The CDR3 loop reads CASSQDGGNSPLHF. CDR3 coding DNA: TGTGCCAGCAGCCAAGATGGGGGGAATTCACCCCTCCACTTT.

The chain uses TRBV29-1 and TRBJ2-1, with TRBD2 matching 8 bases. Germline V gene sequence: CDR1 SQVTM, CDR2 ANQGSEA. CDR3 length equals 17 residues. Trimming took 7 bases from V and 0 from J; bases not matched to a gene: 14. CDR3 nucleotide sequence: TGCAGCGCTACTAGCGGTAATTCCCTATTCTCCTACAATGAGCAGTTCTTC. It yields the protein CSATSGNSLFSYNEQFF.

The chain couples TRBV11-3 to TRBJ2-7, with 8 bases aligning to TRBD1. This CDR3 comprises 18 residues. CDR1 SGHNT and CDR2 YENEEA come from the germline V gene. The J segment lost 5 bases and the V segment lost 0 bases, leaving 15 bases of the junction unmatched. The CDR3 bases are TGTGCCAGCAGCTTAGAAGGGACAGGACAACTCTGGGTGGACGAGCAGTACTTC. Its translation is CASSLEGTGQLWVDEQYF.